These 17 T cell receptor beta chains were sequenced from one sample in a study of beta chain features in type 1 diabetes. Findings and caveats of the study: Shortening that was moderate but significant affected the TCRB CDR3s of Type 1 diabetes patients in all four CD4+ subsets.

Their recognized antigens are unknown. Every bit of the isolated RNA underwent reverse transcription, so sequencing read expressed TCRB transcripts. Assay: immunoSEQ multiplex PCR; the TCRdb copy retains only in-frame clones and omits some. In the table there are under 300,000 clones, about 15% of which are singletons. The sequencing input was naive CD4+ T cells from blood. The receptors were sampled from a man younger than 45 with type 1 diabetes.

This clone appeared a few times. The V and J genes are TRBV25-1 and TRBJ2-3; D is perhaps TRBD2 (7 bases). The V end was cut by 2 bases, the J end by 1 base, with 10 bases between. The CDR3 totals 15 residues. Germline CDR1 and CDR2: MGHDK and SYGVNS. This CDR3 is CASSERGAGTDTQYF. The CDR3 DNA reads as TGTGCCAGCAGTGAACGGGGGGCAGGCACAGATACGCAGTATTTT.

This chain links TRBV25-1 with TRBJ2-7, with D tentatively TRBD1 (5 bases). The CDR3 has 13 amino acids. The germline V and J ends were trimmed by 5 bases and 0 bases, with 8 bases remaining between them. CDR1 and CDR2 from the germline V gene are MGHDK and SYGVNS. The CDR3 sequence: CASSRTGSYEQYF. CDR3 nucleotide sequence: TGTGCCAGCAGTCGTACAGGCTCCTACGAGCAGTACTTC.

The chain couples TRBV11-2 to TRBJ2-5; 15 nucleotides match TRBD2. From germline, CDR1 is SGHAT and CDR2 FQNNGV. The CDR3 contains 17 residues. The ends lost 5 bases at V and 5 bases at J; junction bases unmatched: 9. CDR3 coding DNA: TGTGCCAGCAGCCGGACTAGCGGGAGGGCCCCGGGGGAGACCCAGTACTTC. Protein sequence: CASSRTSGRAPGETQYF.

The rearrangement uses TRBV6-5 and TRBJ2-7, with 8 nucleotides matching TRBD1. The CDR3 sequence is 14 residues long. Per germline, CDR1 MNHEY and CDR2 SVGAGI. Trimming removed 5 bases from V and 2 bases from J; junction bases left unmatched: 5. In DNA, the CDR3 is TGTGCCAGCAGTAACCAGGGGGCCCCCTACGAGCAGTACTTC. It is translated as CASSNQGAPYEQYF.

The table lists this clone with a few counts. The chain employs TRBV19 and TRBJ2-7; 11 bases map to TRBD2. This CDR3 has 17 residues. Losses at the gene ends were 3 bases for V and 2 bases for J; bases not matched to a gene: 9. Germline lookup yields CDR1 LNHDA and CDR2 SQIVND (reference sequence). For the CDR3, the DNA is TGTGCCAGTAGTATTAAGGCCCTAGCGGGGGGAACCTACGAGCAGTACTTC. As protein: CASSIKALAGGTYEQYF.

The chain's CDR3 is CSVGDGTSGEQFF. CDR3 bases: TGCAGCGTTGGCGACGGGACTAGCGGAGAGCAGTTCTTC. The rearrangement joins TRBV29-1 to TRBJ2-1; 11 bases are shared with TRBD2. V lost 4 bases, J lost 10 bases, and 6 bases stayed unmatched. The CDR3 totals 13 residues. The V gene's germline CDR1 is SQVTM and CDR2 ANQGSEA.

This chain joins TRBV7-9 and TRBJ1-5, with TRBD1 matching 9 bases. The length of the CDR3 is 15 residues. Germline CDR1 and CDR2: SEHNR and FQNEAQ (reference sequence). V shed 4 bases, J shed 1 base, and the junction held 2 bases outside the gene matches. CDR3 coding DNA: TGTGCCAGCAGCTACGGGACAGGGAGCAATCAGCCCCAGCATTTT. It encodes CASSYGTGSNQPQHF.

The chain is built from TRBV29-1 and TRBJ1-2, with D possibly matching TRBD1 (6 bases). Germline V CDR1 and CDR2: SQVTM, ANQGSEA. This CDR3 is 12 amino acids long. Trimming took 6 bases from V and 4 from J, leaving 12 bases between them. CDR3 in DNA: TGCAGCGTGGAGGACAGACCCTATGGCTACACCTTC. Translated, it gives CSVEDRPYGYTF.

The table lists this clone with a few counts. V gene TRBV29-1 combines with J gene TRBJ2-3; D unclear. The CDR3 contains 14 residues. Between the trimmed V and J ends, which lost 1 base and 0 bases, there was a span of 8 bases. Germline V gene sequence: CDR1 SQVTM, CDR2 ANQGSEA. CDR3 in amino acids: CSVEVGASTDTQYF. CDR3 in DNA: TGCAGCGTTGAAGTCGGTGCTAGCACAGATACGCAGTATTTT.

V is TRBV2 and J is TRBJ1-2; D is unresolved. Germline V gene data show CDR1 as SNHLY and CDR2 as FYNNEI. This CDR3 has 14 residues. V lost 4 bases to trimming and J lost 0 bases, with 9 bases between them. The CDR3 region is CASSAQSTNYGYTF. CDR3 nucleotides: TGTGCCAGCAGTGCACAGAGTACTAACTATGGCTACACCTTC.

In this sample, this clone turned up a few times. The CDR3 nucleotides read TGTGCCAGCAGCTTAGGCGACAGGTTCGAGAATGAAAAACTGTTTTTT. Its protein is CASSLGDRFENEKLFF. The chain carries TRBV7-9 and TRBJ1-4, with D possibly matching TRBD1 (6 bases). Trimming pared 1 base from V and 5 bases from J, leaving 14 bases between. The CDR3 length is 16 residues. Germline-derived CDR1 and CDR2 are SEHNR and FQNEAQ (reference sequence).

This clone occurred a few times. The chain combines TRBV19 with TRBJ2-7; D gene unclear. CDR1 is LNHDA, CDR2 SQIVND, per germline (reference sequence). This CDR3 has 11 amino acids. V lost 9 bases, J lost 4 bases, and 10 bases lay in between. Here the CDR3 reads CASRVQYEQYF. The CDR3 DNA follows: TGTGCCAGCCGAGTACAGTACGAGCAGTACTTC.

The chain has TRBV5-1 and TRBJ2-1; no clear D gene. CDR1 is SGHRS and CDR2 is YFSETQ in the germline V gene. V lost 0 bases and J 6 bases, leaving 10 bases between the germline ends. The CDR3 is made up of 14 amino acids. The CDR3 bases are TGCGCCAGCAGCTTGGGTCAGAATACCAATGAGCAGTTCTTC. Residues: CASSLGQNTNEQFF.

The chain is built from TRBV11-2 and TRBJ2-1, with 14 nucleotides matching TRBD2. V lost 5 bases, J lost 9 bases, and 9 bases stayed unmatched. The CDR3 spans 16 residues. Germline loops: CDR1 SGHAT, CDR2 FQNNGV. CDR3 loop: CASSRRPGLAGGEQFF. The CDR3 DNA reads TGTGCCAGCAGCCGGAGGCCCGGACTAGCGGGGGGTGAGCAGTTCTTC.

Here the CDR3 DNA reads TGTGCCAGCAGCGGGTTGGGACTAGCAGCAGATACGCAGTATTTT. Translating it yields CASSGLGLAADTQYF. This chain uses TRBV7-2 with TRBJ2-3; 9 bases align to TRBD2. The V segment lost 5 bases and the J segment 4 bases; nucleotides outside the gene matches: 7. This CDR3 has 15 amino acids. Germline CDR1 reads SGHTA; CDR2 reads FQGNSA. Full variable domain (remainder filled in from reference TRBV7-2 and TRBJ2-3): GAGVSQSPSNKVTEKGKDVELRCDPISGHTALYWYRQSLGQGLEFLIYFQGNSAPDKSGLPSDRFSAERTGGSVSTLTIQRTQQEDSAVYLCASSGLGLAADTQYFGPGTRLTVL.

CDR3 sequence (DNA): TGTGCCAGCAGTTTTGGGCTTTACAATGAGCAGTTCTTC. Translated: CASSFGLYNEQFF. The chain uses TRBV27 and TRBJ2-1; D unresolved. Germline lookup yields CDR1 MNHEY and CDR2 SMNVEV (reference sequence). Trimming removed 3 bases from V and 4 bases from J, with 7 bases in between. This CDR3 region has 13 residues.

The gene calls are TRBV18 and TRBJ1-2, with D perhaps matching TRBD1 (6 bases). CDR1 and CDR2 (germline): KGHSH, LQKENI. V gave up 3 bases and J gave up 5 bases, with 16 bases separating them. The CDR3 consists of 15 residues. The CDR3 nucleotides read TGTGCCAGCTCACCTCAAAACGGGGACACGTATGGCTACACCTTC. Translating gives CASSPQNGDTYGYTF.